This T cell receptor (beta chain) was observed in a study of regulatory T cells in long-lasting Graves disease. Overall study findings and caveats: Favored gene segments in persistent disease were TRBV28, TRBJ1-2 and TRBJ2-5.

CDR3 length: 13 residues. The germline gives CDR1 SNHLY, CDR2 FYNNEI. V was shortened by 5 bases and J by 5 bases, with 13 bases between the two germline ends. HTBI primers from iRepertoire and Arm-PCR of CDR3 regions yielded the TCR beta libraries. Via MiXCR, TCRdb re-called the multiplex PCR reads, giving one row per CDR3 protein. This sample has 400,000 to 500,000 distinct CDR3 sequences; 21% occur once, and the top ten carry around 15%. This clonotype occurred a few times. As yet, its antigen is unknown. Time point: persistent/refractory GD, antithyroid drugs over 5 years with positive TRAb. Following extraction of RNA from PBMCs, that RNA was used to make the TCR library.

The chain links TRBV2 to TRBJ2-7; possibly TRBD2 for D (5 bases). The receptor was derived from a female donor with Graves disease. Here the sequenced sample was peripheral blood mononuclear cells (PBMCs), taken when the disease was refractory, from a patient treated with antithyroid drugs. CDR3 nucleotide sequence: TGTGCCAGCAGTACGGCGGGCTTCGACGAGCAGTACTTC. Protein sequence: CASSTAGFDEQYF.